The 12 T cell receptor beta chains listed next were all sequenced from one sample in a study of blood T cell repertoires in COVID-19. Profiled with immunoSEQ multiplex PCR; TCRdb holds only in-frame clones, not every one. The top ten clones hold 12% to 15% of a sample with about 49,000 clones, over 75% of them seen once. The sequenced sample was peripheral blood. The source is a human donor in a cohort sampled during active COVID-19.

Only one count was recorded for this clone. The V call is TRBV5-1, the J call TRBJ1-6; maybe TRBD1 (6 bases). With 4 bases removed from V and 0 bases from J, the gap between germline ends came to 20 bases. The CDR3 sequence is 19 residues long. Germline V CDR1 and CDR2: SGHRS, YFSETQ. CDR3 sequence (DNA): TGCGCCAGCAGCGCGGCGGGGGCAGGGGAAAGCTCCTATAATTCACCCCTCCACTTT. It translates to CASSAAGAGESSYNSPLHF.

The CDR3 spells CASSRQGAVFF. The CDR3 DNA follows: TGTGCCAGTAGTAGACAGGGGGCGGTGTTTTTT. This chain joins TRBV19 and TRBJ2-2; TRBD1 agrees at 10 bases. Unmatched junction bases numbered 2, after V lost 4 bases and J lost 15 bases. The V gene's germline CDR1 is LNHDA and CDR2 SQIVND (reference sequence). This CDR3 contains 11 residues. The entire variable domain, with the rest obtained from reference TRBV19 and TRBJ2-2, is as follows: DGGITQSPKYLFRKEGQNVTLSCEQNLNHDAMYWYRQDPGQGLRLIYYSQIVNDFQKGDIAEGYSVSREKKESFPLTVTSAQKNPTAFYLCASSRQGAVFFGEGSRLTVL.

CDR3 coding DNA: TGTGCCAGCAGTTACCCGAGACAGGGGTATGCCACAGATACGCAGTATTTT. It specifies CASSYPRQGYATDTQYF. The chain uses TRBV6-2 or TRBV6-3 and TRBJ2-3, with TRBD1 identical over 8 bases. V shed 2 bases, J shed 2 bases, and the junction held 9 bases outside the gene matches. The length of the CDR3 is 17 residues. Germline CDR1 reads MNHEY; CDR2 reads SVGEGT.

The chain uses TRBV19 and TRBJ1-1; 8 bases fit TRBD1. CDR1 is LNHDA and CDR2 is SQIVND in the germline V gene (reference sequence). This CDR3 is 14 amino acids long. The J segment lost 4 bases and the V segment lost 6 bases, leaving 7 bases of the junction unmatched. Written as DNA, the CDR3 is TGTGCCAGTAGAGTGACAGGGGCCGGCACTGAAGCTTTCTTT. It translates to CASRVTGAGTEAFF.

The chain uses TRBV4-1 and TRBJ1-3; possibly TRBD1 for D (5 bases). The ends were cut back, 1 base at V and 0 bases at J, with 19 bases in the middle. The germline gives CDR1 MGHRA, CDR2 YSYEKL. The CDR3 has 19 residues. The CDR3: CASSQGGVRETDSGNTIYF. The DNA of the CDR3 is TGCGCCAGCAGCCAAGGGGGTGTTCGGGAGACAGACTCTGGAAACACCATATATTTT.

The rearrangement uses TRBV19 and TRBJ1-5, with D possibly being TRBD1 (6 bases). This CDR3 comprises 15 residues. Trimming removed 0 bases from V and 3 bases from J, with 9 bases in between. CDR1 and CDR2 (germline): LNHDA, SQIVND (reference sequence). The CDR3 loop reads CASSIEGGFNQPQHF. The CDR3 DNA reads as TGTGCCAGTAGTATAGAAGGGGGATTCAATCAGCCCCAGCATTTT.

The CDR3 sequence: CASSPGTGERTAKNIQYF. CDR3 coding DNA: TGTGCCAGCTCACCAGGGACAGGGGAGAGAACGGCCAAAAACATTCAGTACTTC. This chain connects TRBV18 to TRBJ2-4, with 10 bases fitting TRBD1. Germline CDR1 KGHSH, CDR2 LQKENI. Trimming removed 2 bases from V and 1 base from J; junction bases left unmatched: 8. The CDR3 consists of 18 residues.

The chain couples TRBV28 to TRBJ1-6; TRBD1 is a possible D gene (5 bases). CDR1 is MDHEN, CDR2 SYDVKM, per germline. Between the trimmed V and J ends, which lost 6 bases and 3 bases, there was a span of 6 bases. CDR3 size: 13 residues. CDR3 coding DNA: TGTGCCAGCAGGACAGACTATAATTCACCCCTCCACTTT. Translation: CASRTDYNSPLHF.

The chain carries TRBV6-4 and TRBJ2-2, with 13 bases aligning to TRBD2. This CDR3 comprises 16 residues. Germline CDR1 MRHNA, CDR2 SNTAGT. The J segment lost 3 bases and the V segment lost 6 bases, leaving 4 bases of the junction unmatched. CDR3 nucleotides: TGTGCCAGCAGCAAAGGACTAGCGGGAGACACCGGGGAGCTGTTTTTT. Protein: CASSKGLAGDTGELFF.

The chain employs TRBV7-2 and TRBJ2-1, with a tentative D call TRBD1 (5 bases). Germline V gene lookup returns CDR1 SGHTA and CDR2 FQGNSA. The CDR3 has 11 amino acids. The V end lost 8 bases, the J end lost 6 bases, and 8 bases lay between the germline ends. Here the CDR3 DNA reads TGTGCCAGCTCCAGGGCCAATGAGCAGTTCTTC. Residues: CASSRANEQFF.

This chain links TRBV6-5 with TRBJ2-7; 10 positions match TRBD1. The CDR3 spans 14 residues. The germline CDR1 and CDR2 sequences are MNHEY and SVGAGI. V shed 6 bases and J 5 bases; nucleotides not matched to a gene: 7. In DNA form, the CDR3 reads TGTGCCAGCAGCCCATCCGGGACAGGGGACGAGCAGTACTTC. The encoded protein is CASSPSGTGDEQYF.

The chain has TRBV28 and TRBJ1-5, with D maybe TRBD1 (6 bases). The germline V gene has CDR1 MDHEN and CDR2 SYDVKM. The CDR3 spans 15 residues. V lost 5 bases and J 0 bases, leaving 11 bases between the germline ends. CDR3 coding DNA: TGTGCCAGCAGTCCTACAGGGTATAGCAATCAGCCCCAGCATTTT. Translated: CASSPTGYSNQPQHF. The full variable domain, completed using reference TRBV28 and TRBJ1-5, is DVKVTQSSRYLVKRTGEKVFLECVQDMDHENMFWYRQDPGLGLRLIYFSYDVKMKEKGDIPEGYSVSREKKERFSLILESASTNQTSMYLCASSPTGYSNQPQHFGDGTRLSIL.